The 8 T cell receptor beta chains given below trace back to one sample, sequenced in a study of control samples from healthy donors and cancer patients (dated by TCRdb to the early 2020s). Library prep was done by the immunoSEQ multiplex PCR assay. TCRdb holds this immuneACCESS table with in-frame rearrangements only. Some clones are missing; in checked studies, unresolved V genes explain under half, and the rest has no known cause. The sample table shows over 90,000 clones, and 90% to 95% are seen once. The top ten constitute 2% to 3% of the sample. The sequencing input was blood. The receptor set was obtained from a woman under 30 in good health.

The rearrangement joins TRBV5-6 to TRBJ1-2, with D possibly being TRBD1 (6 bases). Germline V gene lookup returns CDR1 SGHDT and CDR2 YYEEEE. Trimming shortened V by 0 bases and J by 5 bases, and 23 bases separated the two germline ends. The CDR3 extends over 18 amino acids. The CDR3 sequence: CASSLEWQGLKFRYGYTF. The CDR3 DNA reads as TGTGCCAGCAGCTTGGAGTGGCAGGGGTTGAAATTCCGTTATGGCTACACCTTC.

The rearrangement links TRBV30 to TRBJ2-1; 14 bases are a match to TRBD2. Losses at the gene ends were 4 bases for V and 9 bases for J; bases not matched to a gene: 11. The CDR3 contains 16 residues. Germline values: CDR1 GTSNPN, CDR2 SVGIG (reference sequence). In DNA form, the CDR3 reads TGTGCCTGGATGCCTCTCGGGACTAGCGGGAGCGTTGAGCAGTTCTTC. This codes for CAWMPLGTSGSVEQFF.

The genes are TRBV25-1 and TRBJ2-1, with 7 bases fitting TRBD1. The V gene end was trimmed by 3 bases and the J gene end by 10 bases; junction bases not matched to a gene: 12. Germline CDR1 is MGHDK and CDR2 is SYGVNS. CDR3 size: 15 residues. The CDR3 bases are TGTGCCAGCAGTGACCCAAGGACAGGATCCAGGGAGCAGTTCTTC. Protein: CASSDPRTGSREQFF.

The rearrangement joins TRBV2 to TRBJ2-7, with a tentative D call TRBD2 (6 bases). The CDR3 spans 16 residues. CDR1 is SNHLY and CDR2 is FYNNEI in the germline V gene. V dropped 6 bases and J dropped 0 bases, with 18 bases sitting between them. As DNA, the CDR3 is TGTGCCAGCAGGGATGCTCTAGGAGGGTCCTCCTACGAGCAGTACTTC. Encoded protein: CASRDALGGSSYEQYF.

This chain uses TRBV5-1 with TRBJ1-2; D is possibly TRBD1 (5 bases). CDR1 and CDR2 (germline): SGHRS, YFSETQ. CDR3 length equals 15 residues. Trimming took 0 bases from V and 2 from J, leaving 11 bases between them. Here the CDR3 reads CASSLGLGANYGYTF. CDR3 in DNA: TGCGCCAGCAGCTTGGGGTTAGGGGCAAACTATGGCTACACCTTC.

This CDR3 reads CASSFNNGDTQYF. CDR3 DNA sequence: TGTGCCAGCAGTTTTAACAACGGGGATACGCAGTATTTT. The chain couples TRBV27 to TRBJ2-3; D uncertain. V lost 3 bases, J lost 6 bases, and 10 bases lay in between. This CDR3 region has 13 residues. Germline lookup yields CDR1 MNHEY and CDR2 SMNVEV (reference sequence).

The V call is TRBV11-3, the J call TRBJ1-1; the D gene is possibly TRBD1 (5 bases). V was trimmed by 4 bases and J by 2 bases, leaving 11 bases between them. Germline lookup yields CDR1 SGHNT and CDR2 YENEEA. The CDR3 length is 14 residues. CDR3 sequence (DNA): TGTGCCAGCAGCTCGGGACTTCTAAACACTGAAGCTTTCTTT. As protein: CASSSGLLNTEAFF. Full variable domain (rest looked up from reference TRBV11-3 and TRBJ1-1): EAGVVQSPRYKIIEKKQPVAFWCNPISGHNTLYWYLQNLGQGPELLIRYENEEAVDDSQLPKDRFSAERLKGVDSTLKIQPAELGDSAVYLCASSSGLLNTEAFFGQGTRLTVV.

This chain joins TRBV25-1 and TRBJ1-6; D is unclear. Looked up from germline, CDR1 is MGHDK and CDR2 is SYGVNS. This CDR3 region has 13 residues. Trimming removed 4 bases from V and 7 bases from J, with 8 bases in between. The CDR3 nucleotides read TGTGCCAGCAGTGTTGGACTCAATTCACCCCTCCACTTT. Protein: CASSVGLNSPLHF.